This T cell receptor beta chain appears in the sequencing data of a study of blood T cell repertoires in COVID-19. Turning to the study itself: Spain, Italy and the United States supplied samples that represented acute and convalescent COVID-19. T cells, B-cell-depleted T cells, or PBMCs provided the cDNA or gDNA that served as material.

This clone is medium-sized within its sample. As handled by the study authors: Reference gene primer amplification gave nucleated cell count estimates. Data came from immunoSEQ multiplex PCR; TCRdb stores just in-frame clones and leaves some out. V and J calls and clone size are those listed in that table; D and trimming were worked out from the DNA. The sample contains tens of thousands of clones, about four fifths of which appear only once. Germline-derived CDR1 and CDR2 are SGHDN and FVKESK. V shed 0 bases and J shed 6 bases, with 14 bases lying between them. There are 15 residues in the CDR3. What was sequenced was peripheral blood. This TCR derives from a woman in her 70s with acute or convalescent COVID-19. The V gene is TRBV14, the J gene TRBJ1-1; D possibly corresponds to TRBD1 (6 bases). CDR3 DNA: TGTGCCAGCAGCCAAGAGAGTGAGGGACACCCTGAAGCTTTCTTT. This gives the protein CASSQESEGHPEAFF. Full variable domain (rest looked up from reference TRBV14 and TRBJ1-1): EAGVTQFPSHSVIEKGQTVTLRCDPISGHDNLYWYRRVMGKEIKFLLHFVKESKQDESGMPNNRFLAERTGGTYSTLKVQPAELEDSGVYFCASSQESEGHPEAFFGQGTRLTVV.